This T cell receptor (beta chain) appears in the sequencing data of a study of blood T cell repertoires in COVID-19. For the study at large: PBMCs, B-cell-depleted T cells, or T cells were the source of the cDNA or gDNA that made up the material.

Participant-reported clinical history was the basis for cohort assignment. This clone showed up just a few times. V dropped 0 bases and J dropped 8 bases, with 16 bases sitting between them. The V gene's germline CDR1 is SGHDN and CDR2 FVKESK. CDR3 length: 15 amino acids. Clones were sequenced by immunoSEQ multiplex PCR, and TCRdb holds only the in-frame ones, with some missing. The sample lists 130,000 to 150,000 clones; about four fifths were seen once. The sample was PBMCs or T cells enriched from blood (not recorded which). This receptor was taken from a woman in her forties or fifties who had been exposed to COVID-19. The chain is built from TRBV14 and TRBJ1-2; D call uncertain. This chain's CDR3 is CASSQDVRPSRGYTF. The CDR3 DNA follows: TGTGCCAGCAGCCAAGATGTGCGGCCGTCCCGGGGCTACACCTTC.